The rows below give T cell receptor beta chains drawn from one sample of a study of STAT3 mutations in large granular lymphocyte leukemia. TCRdb keeps only in-frame clones here, not all; method: immunoSEQ multiplex PCR. The sample has fewer than 20,000 clones, approximately 84% seen once. Material: peripheral blood mononuclear cells. These receptors were collected from a man over 45 with T-cell large granular lymphocyte leukemia. Some clones in this sample may be carry-over from other donors' samples. The CDR3 runs from the conserved cysteine through the conserved F or W. Fields, in order: V gene, D gene, CDR3 protein. The D gene is left open where the match is weak.

v_call: TRBV7-2
d_call: -
cdr3_aa: CASSPQGNNEQFF

v_call: TRBV2
d_call: TRBD2
cdr3_aa: CASSEGGRVDEQFF

v_call: TRBV19
d_call: -
cdr3_aa: CASSMAELGQPQHF

v_call: TRBV30
d_call: TRBD2
cdr3_aa: CAWSGLAGGPAPRYTQYF

v_call: TRBV5-6
d_call: TRBD1
cdr3_aa: CASSTRAGGAYGYTF

v_call: TRBV7-2
d_call: -
cdr3_aa: CASSKSTTGELFF

v_call: TRBV28
d_call: TRBD1
cdr3_aa: CASVDRTGLETQYF

v_call: TRBV27
d_call: TRBD1
cdr3_aa: CASSFMDRAHEQYF

v_call: TRBV29-1
d_call: -
cdr3_aa: CSVDRISGTQYF

v_call: TRBV15
d_call: -
cdr3_aa: CATSRWTAGYEQYF

v_call: TRBV15
d_call: -
cdr3_aa: CATSRDRRYEQYF

v_call: TRBV29-1
d_call: -
cdr3_aa: CSAWEGGAVTEAFF

v_call: TRBV5-4
d_call: -
cdr3_aa: CASSSFLGGLSTDTQYF

v_call: TRBV2
d_call: -
cdr3_aa: CASSVRLYEQYF

v_call: TRBV5-1
d_call: TRBD1
cdr3_aa: CASSYGQVTTNEKLFF

v_call: TRBV30
d_call: -
cdr3_aa: CACSRGKGTQYF

v_call: TRBV10-3
d_call: -
cdr3_aa: CAIGGPNGGEKLFF

v_call: TRBV5-5
d_call: TRBD1
cdr3_aa: CASSWGQGLNEKLFF

v_call: TRBV10-2
d_call: TRBD1
cdr3_aa: CASSDTGTGHTGELFF

v_call: TRBV7-8
d_call: -
cdr3_aa: CASSLGQGAGYTF

v_call: TRBV4-3
d_call: TRBD2
cdr3_aa: CASSQEWGLALETQYF

v_call: TRBV5-1
d_call: -
cdr3_aa: CASSLGAGNSGNTIYF

v_call: TRBV7-8
d_call: TRBD1
cdr3_aa: CASSLGQGFGQPQHF

v_call: TRBV5-5
d_call: TRBD1
cdr3_aa: CASDRGGGYTF

v_call: TRBV6-1
d_call: -
cdr3_aa: CASNQGSTGELFF

v_call: TRBV6-5
d_call: -
cdr3_aa: CASMPGLGDGTEAFF

v_call: TRBV5-4
d_call: TRBD1
cdr3_aa: CASRGGDRVNTQYF

v_call: TRBV18
d_call: -
cdr3_aa: CASSPPSGLDTGELFF

v_call: TRBV29-1
d_call: TRBD1
cdr3_aa: CSAMTGGGQETQYF

v_call: TRBV4-1
d_call: -
cdr3_aa: CASSSGLRVANYGYTF

v_call: TRBV10-2
d_call: TRBD2
cdr3_aa: CASSSGGGTDTQYF

v_call: TRBV7-2
d_call: -
cdr3_aa: CASSTPGFMNTEAFF

v_call: TRBV2
d_call: -
cdr3_aa: CASSAGESYGYTF

v_call: TRBV11-2
d_call: TRBD2
cdr3_aa: CASSRTLAGGVDTQYF

v_call: TRBV18
d_call: -
cdr3_aa: CASSPGRASNSNQPQHF

v_call: TRBV4-1
d_call: TRBD2
cdr3_aa: CASSRSVSGGGTGELFF

v_call: TRBV5-6
d_call: -
cdr3_aa: CASSLRQPGGELFF

v_call: TRBV6-5
d_call: TRBD1
cdr3_aa: CASGTGLRNEKLFF

v_call: TRBV7-9
d_call: -
cdr3_aa: CASSLLGDYGYTF

v_call: TRBV6-5
d_call: -
cdr3_aa: CASSPAGIVKEQYF

v_call: TRBV5-1
d_call: -
cdr3_aa: CASNRGHEQYF

v_call: TRBV5-1
d_call: TRBD1
cdr3_aa: CASSLDRGLDEQFF